The rows below give T cell receptor beta chains drawn from one sample of a study of cytomegalovirus exposure and HLA in healthy donors. Generated by immunoSEQ multiplex PCR, the TCRdb table keeps only in-frame clones and is missing some. The data show about 180,000 clones, 65% to 85% seen once. Sequenced input: PBMCs. All receptors come from a girl aged 10 to 17 in good health and CMV-seropositive. The CDR3 runs from the conserved cysteine through the conserved F or W. D genes are given only for firm matches. Clone size, where shown, is once, few, many, or a class for clones that have expanded.

. | . | TRBJ2-2 | TRBV27 | TGTGCCAGCAGCATTAGAGGGATCGCTTCGAACACCGGGGAGCTGTTTTTT | CASSIRGIASNTGELFF
few | . | TRBJ1-1 | TRBV5-1 | TGCGCCAGCAGCTTGGGACAGGCTTACACTGAAGCTTTCTTT | CASSLGQAYTEAFF
. | TRBD1 | TRBJ1-5 | TRBV6-1 | TGTGCCAGCAGTGAAGTACAGGGGAACAATCAGCCCCAGCATTTT | CASSEVQGNNQPQHF
. | TRBD1 | TRBJ1-2 | TRBV6-6 | TGTGCCAGCAGCCTCAGCAGCGGGACAGGCTATGGCTACACCTTC | CASSLSSGTGYGYTF
. | . | TRBJ2-1 | TRBV6-5 | TGTGCCAGCAGCACTGGTAGCGCCTACTACAATGAGCAGTTCTTC | CASSTGSAYYNEQFF
once | TRBD1 | TRBJ2-7 | TRBV5-6 | TGTGCCAGCAGTGTAGGGACAGTCTCCTACGAGCAGTACTTC | CASSVGTVSYEQYF
few | . | TRBJ2-5 | TRBV9 | TGTGCCAGCAGCGTAGCGCCAGGGGCCGTCCGGGAGACCCAGTACTTC | CASSVAPGAVRETQYF
. | . | TRBJ2-7 | TRBV4-2 | TGTGCCAGCAGCCAAGATTTAACGGGAGAGACCCAAGACGAGCAGTACTTC | CASSQDLTGETQDEQYF
. | . | TRBJ2-2 | TRBV5-1 | TGCGCCAGCAGCTCCCTTCGAAAGGGGGACACCGGGGAGCTGTTTTTT | CASSSLRKGDTGELFF
. | . | TRBJ1-1 | TRBV2 | TGTGCCAGCAGTGAAAGAATAGCCATGAACACTGAAGCTTTCTTT | CASSERIAMNTEAFF
. | . | TRBJ2-7 | TRBV25-1 | TGTGCCAGCAGTGAATATAGGGGTAGAGCCTACGAGCAGTACTTC | CASSEYRGRAYEQYF
once | TRBD1 | TRBJ2-5 | TRBV5-4 | TGTGCCAGCAGCTGGGGGTTGGGTGAGGCAGGGGGTTTTGAGACCCAGTACTTC | CASSWGLGEAGGFETQYF
once | TRBD2 | TRBJ2-1 | TRBV27 | TGTGCCAGCATCCAAAGTGGCGGGAGGCTACTTAACAATGAGCAGTTCTTC | CASIQSGGRLLNNEQFF
once | . | TRBJ2-7 | TRBV28 | TGTGCCAGCAGAGGAGGACCCGAGCAGTACTTC | CASRGGPEQYF
. | . | TRBJ1-5 | TRBV5-5 | TGTGCCAGCAGCCCCAGGGCCACTGGGGGCAATCAGCCCCAGCATTTT | CASSPRATGGNQPQHF
. | TRBD1 | TRBJ1-4 | TRBV4-1 | TGCGCCAGCAGCCAAGGGGACAGGGGGTATGAAAAACTGTTTTTT | CASSQGDRGYEKLFF
. | TRBD1 | TRBJ1-1 | TRBV11-1 | TGTGCCAGCGGAACAGGGGGCAATACTGAAGCTTTCTTT | CASGTGGNTEAFF